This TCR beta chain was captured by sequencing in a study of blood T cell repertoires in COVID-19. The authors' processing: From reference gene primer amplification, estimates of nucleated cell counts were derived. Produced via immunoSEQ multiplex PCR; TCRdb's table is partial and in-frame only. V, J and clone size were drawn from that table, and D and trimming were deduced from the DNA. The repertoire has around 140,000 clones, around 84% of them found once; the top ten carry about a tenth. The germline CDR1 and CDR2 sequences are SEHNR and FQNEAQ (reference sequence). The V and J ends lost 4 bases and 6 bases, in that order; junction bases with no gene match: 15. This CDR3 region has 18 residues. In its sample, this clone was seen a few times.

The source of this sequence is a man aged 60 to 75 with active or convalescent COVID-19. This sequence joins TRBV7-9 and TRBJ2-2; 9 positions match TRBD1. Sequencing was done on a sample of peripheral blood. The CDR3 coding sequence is TGTGCCAGCAGCTCCAGGACAGGGGTAGTCAGTATCCCCGGGGAGCTGTTTTTT. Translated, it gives CASSSRTGVVSIPGELFF.